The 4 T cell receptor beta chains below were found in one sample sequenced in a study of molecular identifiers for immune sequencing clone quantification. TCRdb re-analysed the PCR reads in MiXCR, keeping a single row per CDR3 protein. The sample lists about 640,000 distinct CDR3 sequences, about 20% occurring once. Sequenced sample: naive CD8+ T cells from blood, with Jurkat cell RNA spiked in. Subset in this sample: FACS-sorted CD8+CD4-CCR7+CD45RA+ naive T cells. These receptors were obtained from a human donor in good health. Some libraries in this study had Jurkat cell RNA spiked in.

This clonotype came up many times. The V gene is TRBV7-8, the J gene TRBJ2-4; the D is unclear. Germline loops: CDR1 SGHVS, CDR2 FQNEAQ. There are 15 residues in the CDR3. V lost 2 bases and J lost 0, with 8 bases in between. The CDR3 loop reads CASSLFPVAKNIQYF. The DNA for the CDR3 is TGTGCCAGCAGCTTATTTCCCGTAGCCAAAAACATTCAGTACTTC. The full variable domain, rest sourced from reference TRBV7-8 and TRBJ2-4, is GAGVSQSPRYKVAKRGQDVALRCDPISGHVSLFWYQQALGQGPEFLTYFQNEAQLDKSGLPSDRFFAERPEGSVSTLKIQRTQQEDSAVYLCASSLFPVAKNIQYFGAGTRLSVL.

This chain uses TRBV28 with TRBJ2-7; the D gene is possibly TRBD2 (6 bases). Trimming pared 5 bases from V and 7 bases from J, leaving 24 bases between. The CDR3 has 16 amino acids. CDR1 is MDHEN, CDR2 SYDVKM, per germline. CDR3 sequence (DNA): TGTGCCAGCAGTGACCGCGGGATTTCCAGACCCCTTGAGCAGTACTTC. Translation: CASSDRGISRPLEQYF.

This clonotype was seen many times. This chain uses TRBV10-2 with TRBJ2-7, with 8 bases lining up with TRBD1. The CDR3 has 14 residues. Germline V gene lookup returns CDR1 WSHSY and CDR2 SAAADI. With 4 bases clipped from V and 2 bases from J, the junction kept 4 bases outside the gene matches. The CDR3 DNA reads TGCGCCAGCAGTGGTGGGACAGGACCCTACGAGCAGTACTTC. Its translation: CASSGGTGPYEQYF.

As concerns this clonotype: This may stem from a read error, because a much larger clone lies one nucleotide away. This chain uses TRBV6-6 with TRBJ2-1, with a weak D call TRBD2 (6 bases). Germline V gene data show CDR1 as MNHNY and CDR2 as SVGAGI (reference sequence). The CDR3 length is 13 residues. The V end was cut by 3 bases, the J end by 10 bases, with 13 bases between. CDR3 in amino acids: CASSYLAGREQFF. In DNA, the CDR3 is TGTGCCAGCAGTTATCTGGCGGGACGCGAGCAGTTCTTC.